This TCR beta chain was captured in a study of blood T cell repertoires in COVID-19. Original processing notes: The authors estimated nucleated cell counts from reference gene primer amplification. TCRdb's copy holds only in-frame clones and misses some; the assay was immunoSEQ multiplex PCR. The D gene and trimming were derived from the DNA, and the V and J assignments and clone size from that table. Among some 160,000 clones listed, around 80% were seen once. The V gene end was trimmed by 5 bases and the J gene end by 5 bases; junction bases not matched to a gene: 11. The CDR3 extends over 16 amino acids. Germline lookup yields CDR1 MDHEN and CDR2 SYDVKM. In this sample, this clone turned up a few times.

V is TRBV28 and J is TRBJ2-2; 7 bases line up with TRBD2. This clonotype was obtained from a woman in her 70s who had recovered from COVID-19. The sequencing input was peripheral blood. The CDR3, as DNA: TGTGCCAGCAGTGGACCGCACGGCGGGAGAACCGGGGAGCTGTTTTTT. Protein product: CASSGPHGGRTGELFF.